Listed below are T cell receptor beta chains from one sample, sequenced in a study of T cell changes during pregnancy in multiple sclerosis. Assay used: immunoSEQ multiplex PCR; TCRdb lists only in-frame clones, some missing. In the table there are fewer than 70,000 clones, roughly 92% of which are singletons. The sample here was peripheral blood, taken in the second trimester of pregnancy. All receptors come from a female donor with multiple sclerosis, enrolled in a pregnancy study. CDR3s include the opening cysteine and the closing phenylalanine or tryptophan. Fields, in order: clone size, D gene, V gene, J gene, CDR3 DNA, CDR3 protein. D genes are given only for firm matches. Size values are once, few and many counts, or a class for expanded clones, and some rows have none.

abundance: .
d_gene: .
v_gene: TRBV18
j_gene: TRBJ2-3
CDR3nt: TGTGCCAGCTCACCAGGAGTGGACACAGATACGCAGTATTTT
CDR3aa: CASSPGVDTDTQYF

abundance: .
d_gene: TRBD1
v_gene: TRBV7-2
j_gene: TRBJ1-1
CDR3nt: TGTGCCAGCAGCTTAGTCCAGGGGGCGCGGACTGAAGCTTTCTTT
CDR3aa: CASSLVQGARTEAFF

abundance: once
d_gene: .
v_gene: TRBV4-2
j_gene: TRBJ2-2
CDR3nt: TGTGCCAGCAGCCGCGCCAGGGGAAAAGCGAACACCGGGGAGCTGTTTTTT
CDR3aa: CASSRARGKANTGELFF

abundance: .
d_gene: .
v_gene: TRBV5-1
j_gene: TRBJ2-5
CDR3nt: TGCGCCAGCAGCTTCCAGGGGCCAGGAGAGACCCAGTACTTC
CDR3aa: CASSFQGPGETQYF

abundance: .
d_gene: TRBD2
v_gene: TRBV10-1
j_gene: TRBJ2-2
CDR3nt: TGCGCCAGCAGTGACCCGGGGCTGACTAGCGGTAACACCGGGGAGCTGTTTTTT
CDR3aa: CASSDPGLTSGNTGELFF

abundance: .
d_gene: .
v_gene: TRBV7-2
j_gene: TRBJ2-3
CDR3nt: TGTGCCAGCAGCTTAGACGGGAGCGCAGATACGCAGTATTTT
CDR3aa: CASSLDGSADTQYF

abundance: .
d_gene: TRBD1
v_gene: TRBV19
j_gene: TRBJ2-7
CDR3nt: TGTGCCAGTAGATGGGGGACAGGGAATTACGAGCAGTACTTC
CDR3aa: CASRWGTGNYEQYF

abundance: .
d_gene: .
v_gene: TRBV2
j_gene: TRBJ1-1
CDR3nt: TGTGCCAGCAGGATCGGACTCGTTAACACTGAAGCTTTCTTT
CDR3aa: CASRIGLVNTEAFF

abundance: .
d_gene: .
v_gene: TRBV28
j_gene: TRBJ1-4
CDR3nt: TGTGCCAGCAGCGCTGCCGGTCTCCAATTTGCAACTAATGAAAAACTGTTTTTT
CDR3aa: CASSAAGLQFATNEKLFF

abundance: .
d_gene: .
v_gene: TRBV4-1
j_gene: TRBJ1-6
CDR3nt: TGCGCCAGCAGCCGTGGCGGCGGGGTCCATAATTCACCCCTCCACTTT
CDR3aa: CASSRGGGVHNSPLHF

abundance: .
d_gene: .
v_gene: TRBV6-6
j_gene: TRBJ2-2
CDR3nt: TGTGCCAGCAGTTACCCGGGAGCAGGTACCGGGGAGCTGTTTTTT
CDR3aa: CASSYPGAGTGELFF

abundance: .
d_gene: .
v_gene: TRBV9
j_gene: TRBJ2-6
CDR3nt: TGTGCCAGCAGCCACAGGGCGGGGGCCAACGTCCTGACTTTC
CDR3aa: CASSHRAGANVLTF

abundance: .
d_gene: TRBD1
v_gene: TRBV19
j_gene: TRBJ1-2
CDR3nt: TGTGCCAGTAGTACGGACAGGGCAAACTATGGCTACACCTTC
CDR3aa: CASSTDRANYGYTF

abundance: .
d_gene: .
v_gene: TRBV5-4
j_gene: TRBJ2-2
CDR3nt: TGTGCCAGCAGCTTCGGCACCGGGGAGCTGTTTTTT
CDR3aa: CASSFGTGELFF

abundance: .
d_gene: .
v_gene: TRBV18
j_gene: TRBJ2-1
CDR3nt: TGTGCCAGCTCACCACTTCCTAGCGTCAAACTAGACAATGAGCAGTTCTTC
CDR3aa: CASSPLPSVKLDNEQFF

abundance: few
d_gene: TRBD2
v_gene: TRBV6-4
j_gene: TRBJ2-1
CDR3nt: TGTGCCAGCAGCCATAGCGGGAGCGAGGGCAATGAGCAGTTCTTC
CDR3aa: CASSHSGSEGNEQFF

abundance: .
d_gene: TRBD2
v_gene: TRBV7-9
j_gene: TRBJ2-7
CDR3nt: TGTGCCAGCGGCCAACTAGCGGGATCCGAGCAGTACTTC
CDR3aa: CASGQLAGSEQYF

abundance: .
d_gene: .
v_gene: TRBV5-1
j_gene: TRBJ2-7
CDR3nt: TGCGCCAGCAGCTTGGGGGGGGTGCCCTACGAGCAGTACTTC
CDR3aa: CASSLGGVPYEQYF

abundance: .
d_gene: TRBD1
v_gene: TRBV10-1
j_gene: TRBJ1-6
CDR3nt: TGCGCCAGCAGTGAGCCTGGACAGGGGGCGCACGAGTCACCCCTCCACTTT
CDR3aa: CASSEPGQGAHESPLHF

abundance: .
d_gene: .
v_gene: TRBV5-1
j_gene: TRBJ2-3
CDR3nt: TGCGCCAGCAGCTTGGAGCAGGGTTTGGATACGCAGTATTTT
CDR3aa: CASSLEQGLDTQYF

abundance: .
d_gene: .
v_gene: TRBV19
j_gene: TRBJ1-3
CDR3nt: TGTGCCAGCAGGGATACTGGAAACACCATATATTTT
CDR3aa: CASRDTGNTIYF

abundance: once
d_gene: TRBD2
v_gene: TRBV7-2
j_gene: TRBJ2-7
CDR3nt: TGTGCCAGCAGCCGTGCGGGAGGACTGGCCTACGAGCAGTACTTC
CDR3aa: CASSRAGGLAYEQYF

abundance: .
d_gene: TRBD2
v_gene: TRBV27
j_gene: TRBJ2-7
CDR3nt: TGTGCCAGCAGTTCGTACTACAAACGGGGGGTCGAGCAGTACTTC
CDR3aa: CASSSYYKRGVEQYF

abundance: .
d_gene: .
v_gene: TRBV11-3
j_gene: TRBJ2-7
CDR3nt: TGTGCCAGCAGCCCCTCGGGGGGCCGGGAGAGGAGCGAGCAGTACTTC
CDR3aa: CASSPSGGRERSEQYF

abundance: .
d_gene: TRBD2
v_gene: TRBV30
j_gene: TRBJ2-7
CDR3nt: TGTGCCTGGAGTGTCTGGACTAGCGGGACCGAGCAGTACTTC
CDR3aa: CAWSVWTSGTEQYF

abundance: once
d_gene: TRBD2
v_gene: TRBV4-1
j_gene: TRBJ2-5
CDR3nt: TGCGCCAGCAGCCAAGATCCCCGGGAGGGTCCAGAGACCCAGTACTTC
CDR3aa: CASSQDPREGPETQYF

abundance: .
d_gene: .
v_gene: TRBV30
j_gene: TRBJ2-6
CDR3nt: TGTGCCTGGAGTCCACCGGCAGCGGGGGCCAACGTCCTGACTTTC
CDR3aa: CAWSPPAAGANVLTF

abundance: once
d_gene: .
v_gene: TRBV6-5
j_gene: TRBJ2-1
CDR3nt: TGTGCCAGCAGTTACGGGGATCGACGGGGGAGTGAGCAGTTCTTC
CDR3aa: CASSYGDRRGSEQFF

abundance: .
d_gene: TRBD2
v_gene: TRBV18
j_gene: TRBJ2-7
CDR3nt: TGTGCCAGCTCACCCGGGACTAGGGGGTACGAGCAGTACTTC
CDR3aa: CASSPGTRGYEQYF

abundance: .
d_gene: .
v_gene: TRBV27
j_gene: TRBJ2-7
CDR3nt: TGTGCCAGCAGTCCGTTGGGGGGGGACAACTCCTACGAGCAGTACTTC
CDR3aa: CASSPLGGDNSYEQYF

abundance: once
d_gene: TRBD2
v_gene: TRBV19
j_gene: TRBJ2-3
CDR3nt: TGTGCCAGTAGTATAAGCGGGAACACAGATACGCAGTATTTT
CDR3aa: CASSISGNTDTQYF

abundance: .
d_gene: .
v_gene: TRBV27
j_gene: TRBJ2-7
CDR3nt: TGTGCCAGCCGGGCCCAGGGGTCCGAGCAGTACTTC
CDR3aa: CASRAQGSEQYF

abundance: few
d_gene: TRBD1
v_gene: TRBV2
j_gene: TRBJ1-2
CDR3nt: TGTGCCAGCACCCAGACAGGGCAGGGCTACACCTTC
CDR3aa: CASTQTGQGYTF

abundance: .
d_gene: .
v_gene: TRBV28
j_gene: TRBJ1-5
CDR3nt: TGTGCCAGCACCCCCAGCCTAAGAGGGAGCAATCAGCCCCAGCATTTT
CDR3aa: CASTPSLRGSNQPQHF

abundance: .
d_gene: .
v_gene: TRBV7-9
j_gene: TRBJ2-1
CDR3nt: TGTGCCAGCAGCTCCCCCCCTAGGTTAGAGCAGTTCTTC
CDR3aa: CASSSPPRLEQFF

abundance: .
d_gene: TRBD1
v_gene: TRBV18
j_gene: TRBJ1-1
CDR3nt: TGTGCCAGCTCACCAGGGACAGGAAGAAACACTGAAGCTTTCTTT
CDR3aa: CASSPGTGRNTEAFF

abundance: .
d_gene: TRBD2
v_gene: TRBV9
j_gene: TRBJ2-2
CDR3nt: TGTGCCAGCAGCGTTTCCCCTCTAGCGGGAGGGCTTACCGGGGAGCTGTTTTTT
CDR3aa: CASSVSPLAGGLTGELFF

abundance: .
d_gene: TRBD1
v_gene: TRBV5-1
j_gene: TRBJ2-7
CDR3nt: TGCGCCAGCAGCTTGTCCCCAACAGGGGGCAAAAGCGAGCAGTACTTC
CDR3aa: CASSLSPTGGKSEQYF

abundance: .
d_gene: .
v_gene: TRBV5-8
j_gene: TRBJ2-7
CDR3nt: TGTGCCAGCAGCTTGGGGCAGGGGTCTAGCGGAGCGGCCTACGAGCAGTACTTC
CDR3aa: CASSLGQGSSGAAYEQYF

abundance: .
d_gene: TRBD1
v_gene: TRBV4-2
j_gene: TRBJ2-5
CDR3nt: TGTGCCAGCAGCCAAGATTCCGGACAGGGCGGGGAGACCCAGTACTTC
CDR3aa: CASSQDSGQGGETQYF

abundance: .
d_gene: .
v_gene: TRBV19
j_gene: TRBJ2-7
CDR3nt: TGTGCCAGTAGTACCTTACTAGAATCCTACGAGCAGTACTTC
CDR3aa: CASSTLLESYEQYF

abundance: once
d_gene: TRBD2
v_gene: TRBV2
j_gene: TRBJ2-7
CDR3nt: TGTGCCAGCAGTGATTGGCGGGAGTGGAACTACGAGCAGTACTTC
CDR3aa: CASSDWREWNYEQYF

abundance: .
d_gene: TRBD1
v_gene: TRBV6-4
j_gene: TRBJ2-1
CDR3nt: TGTGCCAGCAGACCGGGACAGGATAACAATGAGCAGTTCTTC
CDR3aa: CASRPGQDNNEQFF

abundance: .
d_gene: TRBD2
v_gene: TRBV7-2
j_gene: TRBJ2-3
CDR3nt: TGTGCCAGCAGCTTAGAGGGACTAGCGGGGATTAGCACAGATACGCAGTATTTT
CDR3aa: CASSLEGLAGISTDTQYF

abundance: .
d_gene: TRBD1
v_gene: TRBV5-6
j_gene: TRBJ1-2
CDR3nt: TGTGCCAGCAGCTTGGTCGACAGGGGGAGGCTCTATGGCTACACCTTC
CDR3aa: CASSLVDRGRLYGYTF

abundance: .
d_gene: .
v_gene: TRBV5-4
j_gene: TRBJ1-6
CDR3nt: TGTGCCAGCAGCTTTGACTCGAATAATTCACCCCTCCACTTT
CDR3aa: CASSFDSNNSPLHF

abundance: .
d_gene: TRBD1
v_gene: TRBV29-1
j_gene: TRBJ2-4
CDR3nt: TGCAGCGTTGGATGGGACAGGGGTGAAAACATTCAGTACTTC
CDR3aa: CSVGWDRGENIQYF

abundance: .
d_gene: .
v_gene: TRBV27
j_gene: TRBJ1-5
CDR3nt: TGTGCCAGCAGTCTGACTCAGGGTACTTTGGACAATCAGCCCCAGCATTTT
CDR3aa: CASSLTQGTLDNQPQHF